This TCR beta chain comes out of a study of OX40 agonist ivuxolimab in advanced cancers. This clone has only a few counts. Distinct nucleotide sequences in the sample also encode this CDR3. TCRdb's copy holds only in-frame clones and misses some; the assay was immunoSEQ multiplex PCR. Of around 91,000 clones listed, roughly 89% are singletons. Sample: CD4+ or CD8+ T cells sorted from blood, taken in a trial of the OX40 agonist ivuxolimab. This sequence originates from an adult with an advanced solid tumor such as melanoma, head and neck, liver or kidney cancer.

Here the CDR3 reads CASSLGDNQPQHF. CDR3 coding DNA: TGCGCCAGCAGCTTGGGGGATAATCAGCCCCAGCATTTT. The chain has TRBV5-1 and TRBJ1-5; D is ambiguous. The CDR3 runs 13 residues. Trimming took 0 bases from V and 4 from J, leaving 5 bases between them. Germline CDR1 SGHRS, CDR2 YFSETQ.